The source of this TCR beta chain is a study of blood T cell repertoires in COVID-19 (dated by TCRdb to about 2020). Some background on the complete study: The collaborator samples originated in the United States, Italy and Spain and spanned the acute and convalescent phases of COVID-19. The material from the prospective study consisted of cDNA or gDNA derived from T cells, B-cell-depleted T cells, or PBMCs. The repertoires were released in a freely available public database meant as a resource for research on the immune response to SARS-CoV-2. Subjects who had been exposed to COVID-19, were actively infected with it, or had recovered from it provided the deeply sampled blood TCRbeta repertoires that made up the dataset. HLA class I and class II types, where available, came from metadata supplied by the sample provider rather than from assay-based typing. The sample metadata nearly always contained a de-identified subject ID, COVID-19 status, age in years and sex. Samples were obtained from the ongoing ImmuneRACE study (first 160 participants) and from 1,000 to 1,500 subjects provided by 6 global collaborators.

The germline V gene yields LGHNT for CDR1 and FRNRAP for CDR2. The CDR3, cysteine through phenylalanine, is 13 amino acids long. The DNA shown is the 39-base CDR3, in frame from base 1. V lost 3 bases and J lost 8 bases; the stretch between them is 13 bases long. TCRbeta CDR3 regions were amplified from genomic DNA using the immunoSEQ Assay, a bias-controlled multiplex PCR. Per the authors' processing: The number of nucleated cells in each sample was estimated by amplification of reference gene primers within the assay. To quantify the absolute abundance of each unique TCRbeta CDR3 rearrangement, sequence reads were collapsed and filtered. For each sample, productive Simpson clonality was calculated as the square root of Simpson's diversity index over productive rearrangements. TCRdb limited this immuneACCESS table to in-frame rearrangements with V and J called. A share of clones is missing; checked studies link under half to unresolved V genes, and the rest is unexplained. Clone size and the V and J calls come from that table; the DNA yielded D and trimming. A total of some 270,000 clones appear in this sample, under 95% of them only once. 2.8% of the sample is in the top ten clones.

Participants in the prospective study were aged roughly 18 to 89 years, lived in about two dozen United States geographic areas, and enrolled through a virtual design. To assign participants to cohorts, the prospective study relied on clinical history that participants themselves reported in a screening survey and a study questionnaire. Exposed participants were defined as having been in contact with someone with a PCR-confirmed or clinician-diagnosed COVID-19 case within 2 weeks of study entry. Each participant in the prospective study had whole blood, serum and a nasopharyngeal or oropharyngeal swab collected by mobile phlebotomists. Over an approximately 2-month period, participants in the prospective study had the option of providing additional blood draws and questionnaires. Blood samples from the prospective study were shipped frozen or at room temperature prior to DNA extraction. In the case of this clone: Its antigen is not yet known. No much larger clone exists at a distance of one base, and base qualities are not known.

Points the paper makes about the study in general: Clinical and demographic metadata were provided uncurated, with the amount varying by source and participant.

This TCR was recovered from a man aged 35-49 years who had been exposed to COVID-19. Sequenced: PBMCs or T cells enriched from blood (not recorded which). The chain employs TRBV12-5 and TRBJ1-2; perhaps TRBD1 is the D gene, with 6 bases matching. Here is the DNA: TGTGCTAGTGGTTTAACAGGGCTCGGAGGCTACACCTTC. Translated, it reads CASGLTGLGGYTF.